One sample yielded the 9 T cell receptor beta chains listed below, sequenced in a study of cytomegalovirus exposure and HLA in healthy donors. Data came from immunoSEQ multiplex PCR; TCRdb stores just in-frame clones and leaves some out. This sample has roughly 86,000 clones, with almost 97% found just once. Sequences were obtained from PBMCs. These receptors all come from a man between 18 and 29 years old in good health and CMV-seropositive.

J is TRBJ2-5 and V is TRBV4-1, with TRBD2 as a possible D gene (6 bases). In germline, CDR1 is MGHRA, CDR2 YSYEKL. V was cut by 3 bases and J by 4 bases, with 18 bases left in between. CDR3 size: 16 residues. CDR3 DNA sequence: TGCGCCAGCAGCCATCAAGCGGGCCTCTACCGAGAGACCCAGTACTTC. It translates to CASSHQAGLYRETQYF.

This chain links TRBV19 with TRBJ2-3; 10 bases are shared with TRBD1. This CDR3 comprises 19 residues. Germline CDR1 LNHDA, CDR2 SQIVND (reference sequence). The ends lost 5 bases at V and 2 bases at J; junction bases unmatched: 16. The CDR3 spells CASSFVGVLGTGDTDTQYF. The CDR3 DNA is TGTGCCAGTAGTTTCGTCGGGGTGTTAGGGACAGGGGACACAGATACGCAGTATTTT.

The genes are TRBV10-3 and TRBJ2-3; 10 bases align to TRBD2. Germline CDR1 and CDR2: ENHRY and SYGVKD. The CDR3 has 14 amino acids. J gave up 4 bases and V 10 bases, and 8 bases lay outside the gene matches. The CDR3 region is CATLPGLASDTQYF. CDR3 DNA: TGTGCCACGTTACCGGGACTAGCGTCAGATACGCAGTATTTT.

This clone was detected once. The chain couples TRBV27 to TRBJ2-1; perhaps TRBD2 as D (5 bases). The V end lost 0 bases, the J end lost 2 bases, and 11 bases lay between the germline ends. There are 16 residues in the CDR3. Looked up from germline, CDR1 is MNHEY and CDR2 is SMNVEV (reference sequence). CDR3 DNA: TGTGCCAGCAGTTTATCGACGAGGGTGGCCTACAATGAGCAGTTCTTC. This translates into CASSLSTRVAYNEQFF.

This clone was observed once. The chain joins TRBV4-1 to TRBJ2-1, with TRBD2 matching over 7 bases. The ends lost 6 bases at V and 1 base at J; junction bases unmatched: 9. The germline CDR1 and CDR2 sequences are MGHRA and YSYEKL. CDR3 size: 16 residues. In DNA form, the CDR3 reads TGCGCCAGCAGGGAACCGGGACTACTTTCCTACAATGAGCAGTTCTTC. Amino acids: CASREPGLLSYNEQFF.

V usage is TRBV13 and J usage is TRBJ2-1, with D maybe TRBD1 (6 bases). Germline CDR1 reads PRHDT; CDR2 reads FYEKMQ (reference sequence). CDR3 size: 12 residues. V gave up 4 bases and J gave up 15 bases, with 16 bases separating them. This CDR3 reads CASSSDSRYPFF. CDR3 in DNA: TGTGCCAGCAGCTCGGACAGCCGGTATCCGTTCTTC.

The chain joins TRBV5-6 to TRBJ2-7; D is undetermined. CDR3 length: 13 residues. The germline V gene has CDR1 SGHDT and CDR2 YYEEEE. The V end lost 2 bases, the J end lost 3 bases, and 9 bases lay between the germline ends. In DNA form, the CDR3 reads TGTGCCAGCAGCTTAAGTCAGCGCTACGAGCAGTACTTC. Its translation is CASSLSQRYEQYF. The variable domain in full, completed from reference TRBV5-6 and TRBJ2-7, reads DAGVTQSPTHLIKTRGQQVTLRCSPKSGHDTVSWYQQALGQGPQFIFQYYEEEERQRGNFPDRFSGHQFPNYSSELNVNALLLGDSALYLCASSLSQRYEQYFGPGTRLTVT.

This clone was detected only once. The rearrangement links TRBV9 to TRBJ1-1, with 7 bases that match TRBD1. The germline gives CDR1 SGDLS, CDR2 YYNGEE. The ends lost 5 bases at V and 0 bases at J; junction bases unmatched: 7. This CDR3 spans 15 amino acids. The CDR3 protein is CASSRGGTVNTEAFF. CDR3 DNA sequence: TGTGCCAGCAGTAGAGGGGGCACGGTGAACACTGAAGCTTTCTTT.

The chain couples TRBV6-1 to TRBJ2-6; D not resolved. In germline, CDR1 is MNHNS, CDR2 SASEGT. Trimming removed 2 bases from V and 0 bases from J, with 2 bases in between. The CDR3 runs 14 residues. CDR3 DNA sequence: TGTGCCAGCAGTGAACTCTCTGGGGCCAACGTCCTGACTTTC. It codes for CASSELSGANVLTF.